Following are 15 T cell receptor beta chains from one sample sequenced in a study of identifying expanded T cells in peripheral blood. TCRdb's table, derived via immunoSEQ multiplex PCR, lists solely in-frame clones and lacks some. The table records about 76,000 clones, roughly 81% of them present only once. The source material was blood. The receptor source for this set is a person aged 18 to 75 in good health.

The CDR3 reads CASSLISGVGQPQHF. CDR3 bases: TGTGCCAGCAGTTTAATATCAGGGGTAGGTCAGCCCCAGCATTTT. The chain carries TRBV27 and TRBJ1-5; possibly TRBD1 for D (6 bases). Germline assignment: CDR1 MNHEY and CDR2 SMNVEV (reference sequence). Trimming shortened V by 2 bases and J by 6 bases, and 14 bases separated the two germline ends. This CDR3 spans 15 amino acids.

The chain is built from TRBV19 and TRBJ1-5, with D possibly matching TRBD1 (6 bases). There are 15 residues in the CDR3. The germline V gene encodes CDR1 LNHDA and CDR2 SQIVND (reference sequence). V was shortened by 5 bases and J by 2 bases, with 13 bases between the two germline ends. This chain's CDR3 is CASSGWRQGNQPQHF. As DNA, the CDR3 is TGTGCCAGTAGTGGTTGGCGACAGGGCAATCAGCCCCAGCATTTT.

The V gene is TRBV27, the J gene TRBJ1-1; the D is unclear. Germline V gene lookup returns CDR1 MNHEY and CDR2 SMNVEV (reference sequence). The V end was cut by 0 bases, the J end by 0 bases, with 5 bases between. The CDR3 is 14 residues long. CDR3 sequence reads: CASSLSRMNTEAFF. CDR3 in DNA: TGTGCCAGCAGTTTATCACGGATGAACACTGAAGCTTTCTTT.

In this sample, this clone turned up once. The V call is TRBV18, the J call TRBJ2-7; D ambiguous. The CDR3 loop spans 15 amino acids. Germline V gene sequence: CDR1 KGHSH, CDR2 LQKENI. Between the trimmed V and J ends, which lost 2 bases and 2 bases, there was a span of 13 bases. CDR3 amino acids: CASSPREGIPYEQYF. The CDR3 DNA sequence: TGTGCCAGCTCACCAAGGGAAGGGATTCCCTACGAGCAGTACTTC.

The count of this clone is one. V usage is TRBV6-6 and J usage is TRBJ2-1, with 9 bases lining up with TRBD2. The CDR3 is 14 amino acids. The junction had 7 bases not matched to a gene; V was cut back by 5 bases and J by 8 bases. Looked up from germline, CDR1 is MNHNY and CDR2 is SVGAGI (reference sequence). This chain's CDR3 is CASSIAGDSDEQFF. In DNA, the CDR3 is TGTGCCAGCAGTATAGCGGGAGACTCTGATGAGCAGTTCTTC.

This chain links TRBV7-2 with TRBJ1-1, with D uncertain. Germline V gives CDR1 SGHTA, CDR2 FQGNSA. The V gene lost 5 bases and the J gene lost 1 base, with 11 bases spanning the gap. This CDR3 spans 14 amino acids. In DNA form, the CDR3 reads TGTGCCAGCAGCCCCGGACGGTCGAACACTGAAGCTTTCTTT. Protein sequence: CASSPGRSNTEAFF.

The chain couples TRBV4-1 to TRBJ1-5; 8 positions match TRBD1. With 0 bases clipped from V and 4 bases from J, the junction kept 5 bases outside the gene matches. The CDR3 is 16 residues long. Germline V gene data show CDR1 as MGHRA and CDR2 as YSYEKL. CDR3 region: CASSQETGVRNQPQHF. Here the CDR3 DNA reads TGCGCCAGCAGCCAAGAGACAGGGGTACGAAATCAGCCCCAGCATTTT.

This clone was seen a handful of times. The chain couples TRBV18 to TRBJ1-1; no clear D. Germline CDR1 is KGHSH and CDR2 is LQKENI. The CDR3 has 13 amino acids. V lost 2 bases and J lost 3, with 7 bases in between. DNA for the CDR3: TGTGCCAGCTCACCAGTTATGGACACTGAAGCTTTCTTT. It yields the protein CASSPVMDTEAFF.

J is TRBJ1-2 and V is TRBV6-6, with D perhaps TRBD1 (6 bases). Trimming left V 4 bases short and J 8 bases short, with 11 bases between. Germline lookup yields CDR1 MNHNY and CDR2 SVGAGI (reference sequence). The length of the CDR3 is 12 residues. The CDR3 bases are TGTGCCAGCAGTTCGACAGGAGGCGGCTACACCTTC. Protein product: CASSSTGGGYTF.

This clone was seen just once. V gene TRBV4-1 combines with J gene TRBJ2-7, with D possibly TRBD2 on 6 matching bases. The CDR3 has 13 amino acids. V lost 6 bases and J lost 0, with 9 bases in between. CDR1 is MGHRA, CDR2 YSYEKL, per germline. CDR3 DNA sequence: TGCGCCAGCAGTTCGACTAGCTCCTACGAGCAGTACTTC. Translated: CASSSTSSYEQYF.

The chain has TRBV6-5 and TRBJ1-3, with D tentatively TRBD1 (5 bases). This CDR3 has 15 amino acids. Trimming stripped 6 bases from V and 0 bases from J, with 12 bases between. Germline V gene data show CDR1 as MNHEY and CDR2 as SVGAGI. The DNA of the CDR3 is TGTGCCAGCAGAGGGGTGAGATCCTCTGGAAACACCATATATTTT. Its translation is CASRGVRSSGNTIYF.

In this sample, this clone turned up a few times. At one of its ends the junction is not consistent with the germline gene, which may arise from a read error. The rearrangement joins TRBV7-7 to TRBJ2-3, with D tentatively TRBD1 or TRBD2 (5 bases each). From germline, CDR1 is SSHAT and CDR2 FNYEAQ (reference sequence). The CDR3 has 18 amino acids. This CDR3 is CASSLDPPRGTSTDTQYF. CDR3 coding DNA: TGTGCTAGCAGCTTAGACCCACCGAGGGGTACTAGCACAGATACGCAGTATTTT.

The V call is TRBV19, the J call TRBJ1-5; 8 nucleotides align to TRBD1. Germline V gene sequence: CDR1 LNHDA, CDR2 SQIVND (reference sequence). The CDR3 contains 15 residues. The V and J ends lost 3 bases and 7 bases, in that order; junction bases with no gene match: 8. CDR3 coding DNA: TGTGCCAGTAGTATGTCAGGGGGCGAAGGCCAGCCCCAGCATTTT. Encoded protein: CASSMSGGEGQPQHF.

The genes are TRBV5-4 and TRBJ1-1, with 7 bases that match TRBD1. Germline CDR1 and CDR2: SGHNT and YYREEE (reference sequence). The CDR3 spans 17 residues. V was clipped by 2 bases and J by 0 bases; unmatched bases: 10. The CDR3 nucleotides read TGTGCCAGCAGCTTTTTCCAGGGGGTCTTAATGAACACTGAAGCTTTCTTT. It is translated as CASSFFQGVLMNTEAFF.

Notes on this clone: An end of the junction differs from the germline gene, which may be a read error. The chain couples TRBV7-7 to TRBJ2-2, with TRBD2 identical over 8 bases. Germline V CDR1 and CDR2: SSHAT, FNYEAQ (reference sequence). The CDR3 totals 15 residues. The CDR3 here is CASSLSSGKVGELFF. The CDR3 nucleotides read TGTGCTAGCAGCTTAAGTAGCGGGAAGGTCGGGGAGCTGTTTTTT.